This T cell receptor beta chain was recovered during a study of T cell changes during pregnancy in multiple sclerosis. Here immunoSEQ multiplex PCR was the method, and the copy in TCRdb shows in-frame clones only, minus some. The table records around 48,000 clones, roughly 92% of them present only once. The CDR3 contains 16 residues. J gave up 0 bases and V 1 base, and 4 bases lay outside the gene matches. Germline V gene sequence: CDR1 SGHDT, CDR2 YYEEEE. The sample consisted of CD4+ T cells from peripheral blood mononuclear cells, taken in the third trimester of pregnancy. This clonotype originated in a female donor with multiple sclerosis, enrolled in a pregnancy study. V gene TRBV5-6 combines with J gene TRBJ2-1; 7 positions agree with TRBD2. DNA for the CDR3: TGTGCCAGCAGCTTGAGGACTAGGGGCTCCTACAATGAGCAGTTCTTC. Its protein product is CASSLRTRGSYNEQFF.